This passage covers 5 T cell receptor beta chains from one sample sequenced in a study of blood T cell repertoires in COVID-19. Profiled with immunoSEQ multiplex PCR; TCRdb holds only in-frame clones, not every one. Seen here are 300,000 to 350,000 clones, around 90% observed once, and the top ten hold about 8.9%. The sample consisted of PBMCs or T cells enriched from blood (not recorded which). These receptors came from a woman aged 18-35 years who had recovered from COVID-19.

The V and J genes are TRBV7-2 and TRBJ2-5; TRBD2 agrees at 9 bases. The V and J ends lost 5 bases and 2 bases, in that order; junction bases with no gene match: 3. This CDR3 region has 14 residues. Per germline, CDR1 SGHTA and CDR2 FQGNSA. The CDR3 loop reads CASSISGGQETQYF. As DNA, the CDR3 is TGTGCCAGCAGCATTAGCGGGGGACAAGAGACCCAGTACTTC.

The rearrangement uses TRBV15 and TRBJ2-1; D gene ambiguous. CDR1 and CDR2 from the germline V gene are LNHNV and YYDKDF (reference sequence). V lost 0 bases, J lost 7 bases, and 7 bases lay in between. CDR3 size: 13 residues. DNA of the CDR3: TGTGCCACCAGCAGAGAAGCGTCGAATGAGCAGTTCTTC. As protein: CATSREASNEQFF.

The V call is TRBV5-4, the J call TRBJ2-2; TRBD2 matches at 9 bases. CDR1 is SGHNT and CDR2 is YYREEE in the germline V gene (reference sequence). The CDR3 contains 15 residues. V was pared by 5 bases and J by 5 bases, with 7 bases of the junction left unmatched. The CDR3 region is CASSLAGYRTGELFF. In DNA form, the CDR3 reads TGTGCCAGCAGTCTAGCGGGGTATAGGACCGGGGAGCTGTTTTTT.

This clone was seen a handful of times. The chain employs TRBV18 and TRBJ1-2; 7 nucleotides line up with TRBD1. CDR1 is KGHSH and CDR2 is LQKENI in the germline V gene. The CDR3 totals 15 residues. V lost 2 bases and J lost 6; bases outside the gene matches: 9. In nucleotides, the CDR3 is TGTGCCAGCTCACCAGAGGGAACAGGGGTTGATGGCTACACCTTC. It is translated as CASSPEGTGVDGYTF. The entire variable domain, with the rest obtained from reference TRBV18 and TRBJ1-2, is as follows: NAGVMQNPRHLVRRRGQEARLRCSPMKGHSHVYWYRQLPEEGLKFMVYLQKENIIDESGMPKERFSAEFPKEGPSILRIQQVVRGDSAAYFCASSPEGTGVDGYTFGSGTRLTVV.

V and J are TRBV10-1 and TRBJ2-3; weak D call: TRBD2 (6 bases). Between the trimmed V and J ends, which lost 3 bases and 0 bases, there was a span of 13 bases. Germline V gives CDR1 WNHNN, CDR2 SYGVQD (reference sequence). The CDR3 extends over 16 amino acids. The CDR3 reads CASSDRGLFSTDTQYF. DNA for the CDR3: TGCGCCAGCAGTGACCGGGGACTCTTTAGCACAGATACGCAGTATTTT.